The rows below give T cell receptor beta chains drawn from one sample of a study of CD8 T cells in Susac syndrome. TCRdb processed the immunoSEQ multiplex PCR reads anew with MiXCR; each CDR3 protein has one entry. The table has tens of thousands of distinct CDR3 sequences, approximately 95% seen once. Source material: CD8+ T cells from PBMCs. These TCRs come from a human donor with multiple sclerosis. CDR3s include the opening cysteine and the closing phenylalanine or tryptophan. The order of the fields is V gene, CDR3 protein.

>TRBV6-5
CASSLGQNEAFF
>TRBV12-3/TRBV12-4
CASSLGAGEETQYF
>TRBV4-1
CASSLDNGHEKLFF
>TRBV29-1
CSVPGGNTDTQYF
>TRBV3-1
CASSQTGGYGYTF
>TRBV28
CASSSSGRYEVEQYF
>TRBV9
CASSVRSSPQETQYF
>TRBV7-8
CASSTGEETQYF
>TRBV5-8
CASSLVLSETQYF
>TRBV27
CASSLGAGVKFF
>TRBV11-2
CASSTWRELSPAGELFF
>TRBV19
CASSPGLAVIEKTQYF
>TRBV7-9
CASSLELGGHETQYF
>TRBV7-8
CASSLGENLAKNIQYF
>TRBV13
CASSSRGGEAFF
>TRBV12-3/TRBV12-4
CASTLDSSGNTIYF
>TRBV2
CASADSGETQYF
>TRBV9
CASSIDTRGYTF
>TRBV4-2
CASSQYRGNVEKLFF
>TRBV5-1
CASSLGLAGEYNEQFF
>TRBV27
CASSLRGGDKNIQYF
>TRBV18
CASSPEETQYF
>TRBV11-2
CASSLWTTSSYEQYF
>TRBV6-6
CASSYSPLSTGELFF
>TRBV29-1
CRTPGANVLTF
>TRBV3-1
CASSQDPLAGAPYNEQFF
>TRBV15
CATSRWKGNQPQHF
>TRBV7-9
CASSLAPSYNEQFF
>TRBV27
CASSFRGAQETQYF
>TRBV15
CATSRGGELGAFF
>TRBV7-7
CASSLGTGPTYEQYF
>TRBV5-1
CASSLSGAENSPLHF
>TRBV29-1
CSVEGYRLNNEQFF
>TRBV19
CASRPGTDTVHEQYF